A single sample is the source of the 8 T cell receptor beta chains below, sequenced in a study of memory CD4+ T cells and cytomegalovirus serostatus. The sort gate was single viable CD3+CD4+CD8-CD45RO+ cells for memory CD4+ T cells. Sequencing was performed with immunoSEQ multiplex PCR; in TCRdb, only in-frame clones are kept and a portion is missing. This sample has about 25,000 clones, with approximately 71% found just once. Sequencing input: memory CD4+ T cells from blood. These receptors were obtained from an adult in good health and CMV-seronegative.

The CDR3 protein is CASSGTTSTNEKLFF. The CDR3 DNA follows: TGTGCCAGCAGTGGGACAACATCAACTAATGAAAAACTGTTTTTT. The chain links TRBV6-5 to TRBJ1-4, with D maybe TRBD1 (6 bases). CDR3 length: 15 amino acids. The germline CDR1 and CDR2 sequences are MNHEY and SVGAGI. Trimming left V 5 bases short and J 0 bases short, with 10 bases between.

The CDR3 protein is CASSVGTVRTYEQYF. CDR3 in DNA: TGTGCCAGCAGCGTGGGGACAGTGCGAACCTACGAGCAGTACTTC. The genes are TRBV7-8 and TRBJ2-7; 7 bases match TRBD1. After removal of 5 bases from V and 2 bases from J, the junction contained 9 bases not matched to a gene. CDR1 is SGHVS and CDR2 is FQNEAQ in the germline V gene. The CDR3 has 15 amino acids.

The genes are TRBV28 and TRBJ2-1; D is uncertain. Germline lookup yields CDR1 MDHEN and CDR2 SYDVKM. This CDR3 has 15 amino acids. V dropped 2 bases and J dropped 5 bases, with 13 bases sitting between them. In DNA, the CDR3 is TGTGCCAGCAGTTTAGAAACTCGACGCAACAATGAGCAGTTCTTC. Amino acid sequence: CASSLETRRNNEQFF.

The genes are TRBV11-2 and TRBJ1-1; D gene ambiguous. V dropped 2 bases and J dropped 2 bases, with 6 bases sitting between them. The CDR3 is made up of 13 amino acids. Germline V gene lookup returns CDR1 SGHAT and CDR2 FQNNGV. The CDR3 here is CASSLFYNTEAFF. The CDR3 region has the DNA TGTGCCAGCAGCTTATTTTACAACACTGAAGCTTTCTTT.

J is TRBJ2-3 and V is TRBV7-9, with D unclear. The germline CDR1 and CDR2 sequences are SEHNR and FQNEAQ (reference sequence). V lost 3 bases, J lost 5 bases, and 6 bases lay in between. This CDR3 has 12 residues. DNA of the CDR3: TGTGCCAGCAGCTTCGTTAAAGATACGCAGTATTTT. Encoded protein: CASSFVKDTQYF.

This clone came up a few times. The V call is TRBV7-9, the J call TRBJ1-1; D is ambiguous. Between the trimmed V and J ends, which lost 1 base and 13 bases, there was a span of 16 bases. The length of the CDR3 is 13 residues. The V gene's germline CDR1 is SEHNR and CDR2 FQNEAQ (reference sequence). This CDR3 reads CASSLGLSEGHFF. Here the CDR3 DNA reads TGTGCCAGCAGCTTAGGGCTCTCAGAGGGTCATTTCTTT.

The gene calls are TRBV27 and TRBJ2-1; D might be TRBD1 (5 bases). Germline values: CDR1 MNHEY, CDR2 SMNVEV (reference sequence). Trimming removed 3 bases at V and 3 bases at J, with 12 bases between. The CDR3 contains 15 residues. Written as DNA, the CDR3 is TGTGCCAGCAGTTTCAGGGCACCTATCTACAATGAGCAGTTCTTC. It is translated as CASSFRAPIYNEQFF.

The chain has TRBV6-5 and TRBJ2-7; 8 nucleotides match TRBD1. The germline V gene encodes CDR1 MNHEY and CDR2 SVGAGI. V gave up 9 bases and J gave up 7 bases; unmatched junction bases: 5. The length of the CDR3 is 11 residues. The DNA for the CDR3 is TGTGCCAGTCAGGGGGCAGGGGAGCAGTACTTC. Its translation is CASQGAGEQYF.